The 32 T cell receptor beta chains listed next were all sequenced from one sample in a study of regulatory T cells in long-lasting Graves disease. Sample time point: persistent/refractory GD, antithyroid drugs over 5 years with positive TRAb. Scientists built the TCR library using RNA that was extracted from PBMCs. CDR3 regions were amplified by Arm-PCR using iRepertoire HTBI primers to build TCR beta libraries. One entry per CDR3 protein results from TCRdb running MiXCR on the multiplex PCR reads. The sample yields 400,000 to 450,000 distinct CDR3 sequences, about a quarter seen once. The sample was peripheral blood mononuclear cells (PBMCs), taken when the disease was refractory, from a patient treated with antithyroid drugs. The receptor source for this set is a female donor with Graves disease.

This clonotype was observed many times. The chain employs TRBV28 and TRBJ2-7, with D perhaps given as TRBD1 or TRBD2 (5 bases each). V was cut by 3 bases and J by 1 base, with 10 bases left in between. The CDR3 is 14 amino acids. Germline V lookup: CDR1 MDHEN, CDR2 SYDVKM. The CDR3 region has the DNA TGTGCCAGCAGTTTTAACGAGGGGTCCTACGAGCAGTACTTC. Its translation: CASSFNEGSYEQYF. The entire variable domain, with the rest obtained from reference TRBV28 and TRBJ2-7, is as follows: DVKVTQSSRYLVKRTGEKVFLECVQDMDHENMFWYRQDPGLGLRLIYFSYDVKMKEKGDIPEGYSVSREKKERFSLILESASTNQTSMYLCASSFNEGSYEQYFGPGTRLTVT.

The rearrangement joins TRBV19 to TRBJ2-7; possibly TRBD1 for D (6 bases). V was clipped by 4 bases and J by 4 bases, with 20 bases between them. Germline loops: CDR1 LNHDA, CDR2 SQIVND (reference sequence). This CDR3 region has 16 residues. This CDR3 reads CASSRGTQGLGYEQYF. In nucleotides, the CDR3 is TGTGCCAGTAGTAGAGGAACACAGGGTTTGGGGTACGAGCAGTACTTC.

This CDR3 is CASSFIGEADTQYF. The DNA of the CDR3 is TGTGCCAGCAGTTTTATAGGTGAGGCAGATACGCAGTATTTT. The V call is TRBV27, the J call TRBJ2-3, with D unresolved. V was clipped by 3 bases and J by 4 bases, with 11 bases between them. The CDR3 has 14 amino acids. Germline CDR1 reads MNHEY; CDR2 reads SMNVEV (reference sequence).

The chain is built from TRBV4-1 and TRBJ2-3; D is perhaps TRBD2 (6 bases). Trimming removed 3 bases from V and 3 bases from J, with 7 bases in between. The CDR3 is 13 amino acids. Germline CDR1 is MGHRA and CDR2 is YSYEKL. Written as DNA, the CDR3 is TGCGCCAGCAGCCACGGGACTACAGATACGCAGTATTTT. Encoded protein: CASSHGTTDTQYF.

V usage is TRBV13 and J usage is TRBJ2-7; D is possibly TRBD1 or TRBD2 (6 bases each). Germline V lookup: CDR1 PRHDT, CDR2 FYEKMQ (reference sequence). This CDR3 region has 16 residues. Trimming stripped 0 bases from V and 2 bases from J, with 14 bases between. The CDR3 DNA reads TGTGCCAGCAGCTTAGGCCGATACGGGGGCCCCTACGAGCAGTACTTC. It codes for CASSLGRYGGPYEQYF.

CDR3 in amino acids: CASNEQGLGNTEAFF. DNA for the CDR3: TGCGCCAGCAACGAGCAGGGTTTGGGGAACACTGAAGCTTTCTTT. V is TRBV5-1 and J is TRBJ1-1, with D possibly TRBD1 on 5 matching bases. Germline CDR1 is SGHRS and CDR2 is YFSETQ. The CDR3 sequence is 15 residues long. V was cut by 6 bases and J by 1 base, with 16 bases left in between.

V gene TRBV6-2 or TRBV6-3 combines with J gene TRBJ2-7, with D maybe TRBD1 (5 bases). The germline V and J ends were trimmed by 8 bases and 6 bases, with 14 bases remaining between them. This CDR3 has 12 residues. Per germline, CDR1 MNHEY and CDR2 SVGEGT. CDR3 amino acids: CASRAAQGEQYF. The CDR3 DNA follows: TGTGCCAGCCGGGCAGCCCAGGGCGAGCAGTACTTC.

The rearrangement links TRBV15 to TRBJ1-5; D remains ambiguous. Trimming took off 0 bases at V and 3 bases at J, with 6 bases between the two ends. This CDR3 has 14 amino acids. Germline V lookup: CDR1 LNHNV, CDR2 YYDKDF (reference sequence). CDR3 region: CATSRDRPNQPQHF. The DNA of the CDR3 is TGTGCCACCAGCAGAGACAGGCCCAATCAGCCCCAGCATTTT.

This clonotype was seen many times. This chain connects TRBV28 to TRBJ2-1; 9 bases line up with TRBD1. Germline CDR1 and CDR2: MDHEN and SYDVKM. This CDR3 spans 16 amino acids. V was pared by 4 bases and J by 1 base, with 5 bases of the junction left unmatched. The CDR3 region is CASSSAGTGSYNEQFF. The DNA for the CDR3 is TGTGCCAGCAGTTCCGCCGGGACAGGGTCCTACAATGAGCAGTTCTTC.

The gene calls are TRBV6-1 and TRBJ1-3; 10 bases are shared with TRBD1. This CDR3 region has 16 residues. CDR1 is MNHNS and CDR2 is SASEGT in the germline V gene. Unmatched junction bases numbered 13, after V lost 6 bases and J lost 8 bases. The CDR3: CASSQIQRQGAYTIYF. The CDR3 coding sequence is TGTGCCAGCAGCCAGATCCAGAGACAGGGGGCTTACACCATATATTTT.

The CDR3 DNA sequence: TGTGCCTGGAGTCCAGGGTTTAGCAATCAGCCCCAGCATTTT. Its translation is CAWSPGFSNQPQHF. The chain uses TRBV30 and TRBJ1-5; perhaps TRBD1 as D (5 bases). This CDR3 is 14 amino acids long. The ends were cut back, 2 bases at V and 0 bases at J, with 8 bases in the middle. Germline V gene sequence: CDR1 GTSNPN, CDR2 SVGIG (reference sequence).

V is TRBV19 and J is TRBJ2-7, with D possibly being TRBD1 (6 bases). Germline CDR1 LNHDA, CDR2 SQIVND (reference sequence). Trimming shortened V by 5 bases and J by 3 bases, and 14 bases separated the two germline ends. This CDR3 contains 14 residues. The CDR3 region is CASSVQGRSYEQYF. CDR3 in DNA: TGTGCCAGTAGTGTACAGGGTAGGAGCTACGAGCAGTACTTC.

Points on this clonotype: This may be a read error, as it is one base from a much larger clone. This rearrangement joins TRBV2 to TRBJ1-5; D ambiguous. CDR1 is SNHLY, CDR2 FYNNEI, per germline. The length of the CDR3 is 13 residues. With 2 bases removed from V and 11 bases from J, the gap between germline ends came to 13 bases. CDR3 residues: CASSESGIMTQHF. In DNA, the CDR3 is TGTGCCAGCAGTGAATCCGGAATCATGACCCAGCATTTT. The entire variable domain, with the rest obtained from reference TRBV2 and TRBJ1-5, is as follows: EPEVTQTPSHQVTQMGQEVILRCVPISNHLYFYWYRQILGQKVEFLVSFYNNEISEKSEIFDDQFSVERPDGSNFTLKIRSTKLEDSAMYFCASSESGIMTQHFGDGTRLSIL.

The chain recombines TRBV18 with TRBJ1-6; 7 bases fit TRBD1. V trimming: 6 bases; J trimming: 10 bases; junction bases outside the gene matches: 12. The CDR3 has 15 residues. Germline V gives CDR1 KGHSH, CDR2 LQKENI. The CDR3 reads CASSPGRDSTSPLHF. The CDR3 DNA follows: TGTGCCAGCTCTCCCGGCCGGGACAGTACGTCACCCCTCCACTTT.

This rearrangement joins TRBV20-1 to TRBJ2-7; 11 bases agree with TRBD2. Germline CDR1 reads DFQATT; CDR2 reads SNEGSKA (reference sequence). The CDR3 has 14 residues. The J segment lost 2 bases and the V segment lost 0 bases, leaving 0 bases of the junction unmatched. CDR3 in amino acids: CSARDSGRAYEQYF. CDR3 nucleotides: TGCAGTGCTAGAGATAGCGGGAGGGCCTACGAGCAGTACTTC.

The sample holds many counts of this clonotype. V usage is TRBV11-1 and J usage is TRBJ2-7; D is undetermined. With 3 bases removed from V and 7 bases from J, the gap between germline ends came to 10 bases. Germline-derived CDR1 and CDR2 are SGHAT and FQDESV (reference sequence). This CDR3 is built from 12 residues. The CDR3 loop reads CASSLTTEEQYF. The CDR3 DNA follows: TGTGCCAGCAGCTTGACGACGGAGGAGCAGTACTTC.

There are a few counts of this clonotype. In DNA, the CDR3 is TGTGCCAGCAGTTACTCCACGCCGGGACAGGGGATACTTGGGGAGCTGTTTTTT. It translates to CASSYSTPGQGILGELFF. The chain uses TRBV6-5 and TRBJ2-2; 10 bases are a match to TRBD1. J was trimmed by 8 bases and V by 0 bases; bases with no gene match: 12. Per germline, CDR1 MNHEY and CDR2 SVGAGI. The CDR3 has 18 amino acids.

Ten or more counts support this clonotype. The chain links TRBV5-1 to TRBJ1-1; D gene ambiguous. CDR1 and CDR2 (germline): SGHRS, YFSETQ. The germline V and J ends were trimmed by 7 bases and 2 bases, with 12 bases remaining between them. CDR3 length: 13 amino acids. The CDR3 DNA follows: TGCGCCAGCGCCCTGGGAAGAAACACTGAAGCTTTCTTT. Translating gives CASALGRNTEAFF.

The chain uses TRBV19 and TRBJ2-5, with 7 bases identical to TRBD1. The J call is in doubt because the DNA end fits TRBJ2-1 better. Germline V gene data show CDR1 as LNHDA and CDR2 as SQIVND (reference sequence). This CDR3 has 14 amino acids. CDR3 DNA sequence: TGTGCCAGTAGTACCCTGACAGGGTCGGATGAGCAGTTCTTC. Protein sequence: CASSTLTGSDEQFF.

This clonotype showed up many times. This rearrangement joins TRBV11-3 to TRBJ2-2; the match to TRBD2 covers 7 bases. Germline V gene sequence: CDR1 SGHNT, CDR2 YENEEA. The V segment lost 0 bases and the J segment 0 bases; nucleotides outside the gene matches: 7. The CDR3 spans 18 residues. CDR3 residues: CASSLDFGRGSNTGELFF. The DNA for the CDR3 is TGTGCCAGCAGCTTAGATTTTGGGAGGGGCTCGAACACCGGGGAGCTGTTTTTT.

The sample holds many counts of this clonotype. The chain uses TRBV20-1 and TRBJ1-4, with 11 bases that match TRBD1. With 5 bases clipped from V and 7 bases from J, the junction kept 15 bases outside the gene matches. The germline V gene encodes CDR1 DFQATT and CDR2 SNEGSKA (reference sequence). CDR3 size: 17 residues. CDR3: CSAGGPGTGGRSEKLFF. CDR3 DNA: TGCAGTGCTGGGGGTCCCGGGACAGGGGGTCGGAGTGAAAAACTGTTTTTT.

As to this clonotype: A much larger clone differs by one base, so this may be a read error. It is likely a read error, because the conserved phenylalanine at the end of the CDR3 is missing. V usage is TRBV15 and J usage is TRBJ1-1; 9 bases line up with TRBD1. This CDR3 is 13 amino acids long. The V gene end was trimmed by 9 bases and the J gene end by 5 bases; junction bases not matched to a gene: 7. The germline CDR1 and CDR2 sequences are LNHNV and YYDKDF (reference sequence). CDR3: CATSRTGDTEAFS. Here the CDR3 DNA reads TGTGCCACATCTCGGACAGGGGATACTGAAGCTTTCTCT.

This clonotype was counted at least ten times. The chain links TRBV12-3 or TRBV12-4 to TRBJ1-5; a possible D gene is TRBD1 (5 bases). The CDR3 spans 14 residues. Trimming left V 6 bases short and J 5 bases short, with 14 bases between. The CDR3 DNA is TGTGCCAGCAGCTTTTCAGGGTCCCATCAGCCCCAGCATTTT. Protein product: CASSFSGSHQPQHF.

This clonotype was counted a few times. The gene calls are TRBV7-3 and TRBJ2-2; weak D call: TRBD2 (6 bases). The CDR3 has 15 residues. The germline gives CDR1 SGHTA, CDR2 FQGTGA. The V end lost 7 bases, the J end lost 6 bases, and 18 bases lay between the germline ends. DNA for the CDR3: TGTGCCAGCAACCCGGGAGAGGCGGGGCCCGGGGAGCTGTTTTTT. Translation gives CASNPGEAGPGELFF.

This clonotype turned up a few times. J is TRBJ2-7 and V is TRBV6-2 or TRBV6-3; tentative D call: TRBD1 (5 bases). This CDR3 region has 14 residues. Trimming took off 1 base at V and 3 bases at J, with 10 bases between the two ends. Germline loops: CDR1 MNHEY, CDR2 SVGEGT. The CDR3 is CASSYFRAGYEQYF. The CDR3 DNA is TGTGCCAGCAGTTACTTCAGGGCTGGCTACGAGCAGTACTTC.

In its sample, this clonotype was seen a few times. The chain uses TRBV20-1 and TRBJ2-3; TRBD2 is a possible D gene (6 bases). The CDR3 extends over 13 amino acids. V was cut by 6 bases and J by 3 bases, with 13 bases left in between. Germline values: CDR1 DFQATT, CDR2 SNEGSKA (reference sequence). The chain's CDR3 is CSAKLGGTDTQYF. CDR3 sequence (DNA): TGCAGTGCAAAGCTGGGGGGTACAGATACGCAGTATTTT.

This clonotype appeared a few times. The chain employs TRBV5-1 and TRBJ1-1; D remains unclear. Germline V CDR1 and CDR2: SGHRS, YFSETQ. Deletions cut 2 bases from V and 2 bases from J, with 13 bases between. The CDR3 totals 15 residues. Here the CDR3 reads CASSFSYRYNTEAFF. CDR3 sequence (DNA): TGCGCCAGCAGCTTTTCCTACAGATACAACACTGAAGCTTTCTTT.

The chain recombines TRBV6-5 with TRBJ1-5, with unresolved D. Germline V gene sequence: CDR1 MNHEY, CDR2 SVGAGI. The CDR3 runs 18 residues. V was clipped by 0 bases and J by 0 bases, with 15 bases between them. The CDR3 DNA follows: TGTGCCAGCAGTTACTCGCTTCAGAGCCCTTATAGCAATCAGCCCCAGCATTTT. Encoded protein: CASSYSLQSPYSNQPQHF.

This clonotype was detected many times. The chain links TRBV28 to TRBJ2-7, with 15 positions matching TRBD2. Germline values: CDR1 MDHEN, CDR2 SYDVKM. V lost 6 bases, J lost 6 bases, and 12 bases stayed unmatched. There are 17 residues in the CDR3. In DNA form, the CDR3 reads TGTGCCAGCAGCCTGAGGACTAGCGGGAGGGCCTGGGGCGAGCAGTACTTC. It codes for CASSLRTSGRAWGEQYF.

There are many counts of this clonotype. The junction does not match germline at one end; this may be a read error. The chain employs TRBV6-5 and TRBJ1-5, with D hard to call. This CDR3 has 14 amino acids. Looked up from germline, CDR1 is MNHEY and CDR2 is SVGAGI. CDR3 in amino acids: CASSYVGGYQPQHF. Written as DNA, the CDR3 is TGTGCCAGCAGTTACGTGGGCGGGTATCAACCCCAGCATTTT.

This clonotype occurred many times. This chain connects TRBV6-2 or TRBV6-3 to TRBJ2-2; 7 bases match TRBD1. The germline V gene has CDR1 MNHEY and CDR2 SVGEGT. The CDR3 runs 16 residues. The ends lost 0 bases at V and 6 bases at J; junction bases unmatched: 7. CDR3 in amino acids: CASSYSGGALSGELFF. In DNA, the CDR3 is TGTGCCAGCAGTTACTCAGGGGGCGCGTTATCCGGGGAGCTGTTTTTT.

The chain uses TRBV20-1 and TRBJ1-6; TRBD1 aligns across 8 bases. The germline V gene has CDR1 DFQATT and CDR2 SNEGSKA (reference sequence). The trim removed 5 bases at V and 8 bases at J, leaving 5 bases unmatched. The CDR3 totals 13 residues. The CDR3 coding sequence is TGCAGTGCTCCTAGACAGGGGTATTCACCCCTCCACTTT. Translating gives CSAPRQGYSPLHF.